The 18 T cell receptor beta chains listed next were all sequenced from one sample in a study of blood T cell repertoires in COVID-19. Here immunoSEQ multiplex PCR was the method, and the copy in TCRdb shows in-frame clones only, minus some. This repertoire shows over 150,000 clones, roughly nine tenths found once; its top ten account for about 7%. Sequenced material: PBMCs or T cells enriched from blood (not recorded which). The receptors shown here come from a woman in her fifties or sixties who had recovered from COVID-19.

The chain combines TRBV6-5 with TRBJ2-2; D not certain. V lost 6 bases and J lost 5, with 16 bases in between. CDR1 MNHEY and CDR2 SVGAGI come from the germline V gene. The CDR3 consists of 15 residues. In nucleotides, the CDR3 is TGTGCCAGCAGGAAGACAAGAACTGGTACCGGGGAGCTGTTTTTT. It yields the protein CASRKTRTGTGELFF.

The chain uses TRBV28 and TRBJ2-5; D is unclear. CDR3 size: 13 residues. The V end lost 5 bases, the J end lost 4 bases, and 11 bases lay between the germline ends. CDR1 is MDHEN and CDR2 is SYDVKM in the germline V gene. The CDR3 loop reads CASSAIGRETQYF. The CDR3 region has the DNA TGTGCCAGCAGTGCCATTGGGCGAGAGACCCAGTACTTC.

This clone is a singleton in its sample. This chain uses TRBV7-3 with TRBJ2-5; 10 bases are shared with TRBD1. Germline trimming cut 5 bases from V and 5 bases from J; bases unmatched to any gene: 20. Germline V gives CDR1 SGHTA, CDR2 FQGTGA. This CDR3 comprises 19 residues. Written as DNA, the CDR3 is TGTGCCAGCAGCAAAAAGGGTCCAGGCGGGACAGGGGATGGTGAGACCCAGTACTTC. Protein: CASSKKGPGGTGDGETQYF.

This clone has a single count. DNA of the CDR3: TGTGCCAGCAGTTTCTCAGGGTATGGCTACACCTTC. Its translation: CASSFSGYGYTF. V usage is TRBV27 and J usage is TRBJ1-2; perhaps TRBD1 as D (5 bases). The CDR3 has 12 amino acids. Trimming pared 3 bases from V and 5 bases from J, leaving 7 bases between. Germline V gives CDR1 MNHEY, CDR2 SMNVEV (reference sequence).

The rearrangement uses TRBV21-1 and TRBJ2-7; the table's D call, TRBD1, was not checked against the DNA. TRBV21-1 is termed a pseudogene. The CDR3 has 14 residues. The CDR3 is CASSKRRDTYEQYF. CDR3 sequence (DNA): TGTGCCAGCAGCAAAAGAAGAGACACCTACGAGCAGTACTTC.

The CDR3, as DNA: TGTGCCTGTCAAGGTGGCGGGACAGCTTATAATTCACCCCTCCACTTT. It codes for CACQGGGTAYNSPLHF. The chain carries TRBV30 and TRBJ1-6; 7 bases agree with TRBD1. The CDR3 has 16 residues. The trim removed 6 bases at V and 4 bases at J, leaving 12 bases unmatched. In germline, CDR1 is GTSNPN, CDR2 SVGIG (reference sequence).

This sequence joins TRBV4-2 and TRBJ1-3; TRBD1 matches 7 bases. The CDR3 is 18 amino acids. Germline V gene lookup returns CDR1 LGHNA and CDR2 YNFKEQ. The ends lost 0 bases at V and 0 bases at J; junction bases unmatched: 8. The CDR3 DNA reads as TGTGCCAGCAGCCAAGATCGGACAGGCCCAAGCTCTGGAAACACCATATATTTT. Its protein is CASSQDRTGPSSGNTIYF.

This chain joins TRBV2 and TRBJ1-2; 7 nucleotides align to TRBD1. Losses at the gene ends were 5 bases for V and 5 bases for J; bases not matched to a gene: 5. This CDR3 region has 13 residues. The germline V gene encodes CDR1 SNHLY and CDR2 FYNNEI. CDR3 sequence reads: CASSPGQAYGYTF. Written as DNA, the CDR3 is TGTGCCAGCAGTCCAGGACAGGCGTATGGCTACACCTTC.

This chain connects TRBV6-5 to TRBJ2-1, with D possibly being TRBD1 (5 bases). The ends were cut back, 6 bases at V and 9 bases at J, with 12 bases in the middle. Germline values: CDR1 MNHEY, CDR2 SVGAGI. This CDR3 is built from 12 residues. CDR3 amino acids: CASSNTGGEQFF. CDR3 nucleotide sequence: TGTGCCAGCAGCAACACAGGCGGTGAGCAGTTCTTC.

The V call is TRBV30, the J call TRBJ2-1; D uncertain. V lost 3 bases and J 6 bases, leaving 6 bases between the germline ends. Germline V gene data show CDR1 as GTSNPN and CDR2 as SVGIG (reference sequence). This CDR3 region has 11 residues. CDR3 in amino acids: CAWSQINEQFF. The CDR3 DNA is TGTGCCTGGAGCCAAATCAATGAGCAGTTCTTC.

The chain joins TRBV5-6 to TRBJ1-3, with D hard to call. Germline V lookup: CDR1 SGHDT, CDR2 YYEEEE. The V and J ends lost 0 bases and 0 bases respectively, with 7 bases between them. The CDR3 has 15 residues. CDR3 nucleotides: TGTGCCAGCAGCTTGGGGAGCCTCTCTGGAAACACCATATATTTT. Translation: CASSLGSLSGNTIYF.

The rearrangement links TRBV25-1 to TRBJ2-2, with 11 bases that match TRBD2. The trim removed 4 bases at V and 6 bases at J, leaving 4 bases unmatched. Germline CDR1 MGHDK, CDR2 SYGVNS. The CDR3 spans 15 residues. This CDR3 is CASSASGRWAGELFF. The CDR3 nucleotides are TGTGCCAGCAGTGCTAGCGGGAGGTGGGCCGGGGAGCTGTTTTTT. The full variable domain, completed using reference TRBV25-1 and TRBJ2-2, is EADIYQTPRYLVIGTGKKITLECSQTMGHDKMYWYQQDPGMELHLIHYSYGVNSTEKGDLSSESTVSRIRTEHFPLTLESARPSHTSQYLCASSASGRWAGELFFGEGSRLTVL.

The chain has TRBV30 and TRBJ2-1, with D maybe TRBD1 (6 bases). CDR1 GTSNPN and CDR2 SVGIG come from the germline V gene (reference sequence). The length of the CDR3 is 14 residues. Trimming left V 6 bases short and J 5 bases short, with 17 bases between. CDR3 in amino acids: CACGGGLIDNEQFF. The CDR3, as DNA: TGTGCCTGTGGTGGGGGCTTAATTGACAATGAGCAGTTCTTC. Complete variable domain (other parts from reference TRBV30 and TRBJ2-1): SQTIHQWPATLVQPVGSPLSLECTVEGTSNPNLYWYRQAAGRGLQLLFYSVGIGQISSEVPQNLSASRPQDRQFILSSKKLLLSDSGFYLCACGGGLIDNEQFFGPGTRLTVL.

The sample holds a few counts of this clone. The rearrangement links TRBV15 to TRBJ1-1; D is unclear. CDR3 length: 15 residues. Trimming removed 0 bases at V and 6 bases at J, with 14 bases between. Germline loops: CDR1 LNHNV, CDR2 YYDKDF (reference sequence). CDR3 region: CATSRERAASAEAFF. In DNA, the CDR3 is TGTGCCACCAGCAGAGAGAGGGCAGCATCAGCTGAAGCTTTCTTT. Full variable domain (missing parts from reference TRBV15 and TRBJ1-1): DAMVIQNPRYQVTQFGKPVTLSCSQTLNHNVMYWYQQKSSQAPKLLFHYYDKDFNNEADTPDNFQSRRPNTSFCFLDIRSPGLGDTAMYLCATSRERAASAEAFFGQGTRLTVV.

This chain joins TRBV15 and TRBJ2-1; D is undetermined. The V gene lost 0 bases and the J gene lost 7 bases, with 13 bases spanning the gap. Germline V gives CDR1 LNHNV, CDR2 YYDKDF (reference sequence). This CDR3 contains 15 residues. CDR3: CATSRDGKTSNEQFF. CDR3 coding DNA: TGTGCCACCAGCAGAGATGGAAAGACTTCGAATGAGCAGTTCTTC.

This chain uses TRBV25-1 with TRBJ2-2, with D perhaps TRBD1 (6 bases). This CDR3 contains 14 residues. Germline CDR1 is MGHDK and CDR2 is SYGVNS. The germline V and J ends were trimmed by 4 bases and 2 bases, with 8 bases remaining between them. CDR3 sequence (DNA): TGTGCCAGCAGTGTGGGGGCAAACACCGGGGAGCTGTTTTTT. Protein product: CASSVGANTGELFF.

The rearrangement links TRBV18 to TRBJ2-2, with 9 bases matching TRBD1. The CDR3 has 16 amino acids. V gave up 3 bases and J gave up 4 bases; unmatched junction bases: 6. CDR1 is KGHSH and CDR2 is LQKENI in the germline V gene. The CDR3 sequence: CASSPGQGHSTGELFF. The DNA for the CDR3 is TGTGCCAGCTCACCTGGACAGGGGCACAGCACCGGGGAGCTGTTTTTT.

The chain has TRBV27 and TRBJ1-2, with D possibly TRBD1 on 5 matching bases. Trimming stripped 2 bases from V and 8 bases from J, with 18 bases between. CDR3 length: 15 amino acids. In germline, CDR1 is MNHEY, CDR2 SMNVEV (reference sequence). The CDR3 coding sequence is TGTGCCAGCAGTTTAGTGGGGCACGGGTTGTGGGGCTACACCTTC. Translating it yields CASSLVGHGLWGYTF.